The clone carrying this TCR beta chain came up a few times. This record belongs to a study of CD4+ T cells in melanoma. The table came from immunoSEQ multiplex PCR; TCRdb's copy has only in-frame clones and leaves some out. The sample records roughly 11,000 clones, about 67% being singletons. CDR3 size: 15 residues. Germline V gene lookup returns CDR1 MNHEY and CDR2 SMNVEV (reference sequence). V lost 6 bases and J 2 bases, leaving 14 bases between the germline ends. The receptor's source is a human donor with melanoma. This chain links TRBV27 with TRBJ1-5; possible D gene TRBD1, 5 bases. Material: cells from a culture (not recorded whether cultured in vitro). CDR3 loop: CASSKGSSGNQPQHF. The CDR3, as DNA: TGTGCCAGCAGCAAGGGGAGCTCGGGCAATCAGCCCCAGCATTTT.